This TCR beta chain was obtained from a study of CD8 T cells in ankylosing spondylitis. General study points: Apparently characteristic of ankylosing spondylitis blood was a TCR beta motif (fewer than 10 highly homologous variants). Disease-linked clones reportedly concentrated significantly in matched ankylosing spondylitis synovial fluid.

With 5 bases clipped from V and 2 bases from J, the junction kept 6 bases outside the gene matches. The germline CDR1 and CDR2 sequences are DFQATT and SNEGSKA (reference sequence). The CDR3 sequence is 13 residues long. Library preparation for TCR beta used quantitative 5'-RACE with molecular barcodes. TCRdb re-analysed the 5' RACE reads in MiXCR, keeping a single row per CDR3 protein. The profile covers more than 250,000 distinct CDR3 sequences, with around a tenth appearing a single time and about 10% taken by the ten largest. This clonotype was seen repeatedly, ten times or more. Its antigen is unidentified.

Sequencing was carried out using blood, either unsorted or a sorted T cell fraction (not recorded which). The sequence was obtained from a female donor with ankylosing spondylitis or in good health (not recorded which). V usage is TRBV20-1 and J usage is TRBJ2-7; 7 bases line up with TRBD1. CDR3 loop: CSAEKTGTYEQYF. In DNA form, the CDR3 reads TGCAGTGCTGAGAAGACAGGGACCTACGAGCAGTACTTC.